These 14 T cell receptor beta chains share one sample of origin, sequenced in a study of early T cells in non-severe SARS-CoV-2 infection. TCRdb called the 5' RACE reads again in MiXCR, with one record for every CDR3 protein. The sample holds fewer than 80,000 distinct CDR3 sequences, around 13% seen once. Sequencing was performed on whole blood. Receptors originate from an adult who was a healthcare worker with PCR-confirmed SARS-CoV-2 infection or an uninfected control (not recorded which).

The chain is built from TRBV20-1 and TRBJ1-5; 12 bases line up with TRBD1. Unmatched junction bases numbered 9, after V lost 6 bases and J lost 3 bases. Per germline, CDR1 DFQATT and CDR2 SNEGSKA (reference sequence). The CDR3 length is 16 residues. The CDR3 spells CSATTGTGGFNQPQHF. The CDR3 DNA reads TGCAGTGCGACTACCGGGACAGGGGGCTTCAATCAGCCCCAGCATTTT.

This clonotype appeared many times. Relative to the germline gene, one junction end is altered; a read error may explain this. CDR3 protein: CASSYLDSIGTEAFF. The CDR3, as DNA: TGCGCCAGCAGTTACCTCGACAGTATTGGCACTGAAGCTTTCTTT. The chain uses TRBV6-5 and TRBJ1-1; possible D gene TRBD1, 5 bases. The CDR3 spans 15 residues. Looked up from germline, CDR1 is MNHEY and CDR2 is SVGAGI.

The chain has TRBV10-3 and TRBJ2-3; 7 positions match TRBD2. The CDR3 has 16 residues. V gave up 7 bases and J gave up 4 bases; unmatched junction bases: 14. CDR1 and CDR2 (germline): ENHRY, SYGVKD. The CDR3 sequence: CAINSTLAASADTQYF. The CDR3, as DNA: TGTGCCATCAACTCAACTCTAGCGGCTAGCGCAGATACGCAGTATTTT.

The V call is TRBV12-3 or TRBV12-4, the J call TRBJ1-5; weak D call: TRBD1 (6 bases). V lost 4 bases and J 0 bases, leaving 13 bases between the germline ends. This CDR3 contains 16 residues. The CDR3 DNA sequence: TGTGCCAGCAGTTGGGGAGGGGGTAGTAGCAATCAGCCCCAGCATTTT. Amino acid sequence: CASSWGGGSSNQPQHF.

The sample holds many counts of this clonotype. The chain combines TRBV9 with TRBJ1-3, with D maybe TRBD1 (5 bases). Germline-derived CDR1 and CDR2 are SGDLS and YYNGEE. Trimming shortened V by 0 bases and J by 2 bases, and 18 bases separated the two germline ends. CDR3 length: 18 residues. CDR3 in DNA: TGTGCCAGCAGCGTAGGCCCAACCGGGAAAGGGGCTGGAAACACCATATATTTT. Protein: CASSVGPTGKGAGNTIYF.

This clonotype showed up many times. The rearrangement uses TRBV2 and TRBJ2-5, with TRBD2 identical over 7 bases. CDR3 size: 14 residues. Germline CDR1 SNHLY, CDR2 FYNNEI. Trimming took 6 bases from V and 4 from J; bases not matched to a gene: 8. CDR3 DNA: TGTGCCAGCAGCGCACTAGCGTGGGGAGAGACCCAGTACTTC. Its protein is CASSALAWGETQYF.

The chain uses TRBV24-1 and TRBJ2-2, with 9 bases lining up with TRBD2. Unmatched junction bases numbered 1, after V lost 5 bases and J lost 4 bases. The germline gives CDR1 KGHDR, CDR2 SFDVKD. This CDR3 comprises 14 residues. The CDR3 loop is CATSGAGGTGELFF. CDR3 nucleotides: TGTGCCACCAGTGGAGCGGGAGGCACCGGGGAGCTGTTTTTT.

This clonotype appeared many times. V gene TRBV7-8 combines with J gene TRBJ2-1; 8 bases are a match to TRBD2. The germline gives CDR1 SGHVS, CDR2 FQNEAQ. CDR3 length equals 17 residues. The junction had 14 bases not matched to a gene; V was cut back by 3 bases and J by 7 bases. The chain's CDR3 is CASSFPKRAGVKNEQFF. Here the CDR3 DNA reads TGTGCCAGCAGCTTTCCCAAGCGAGCGGGAGTTAAAAATGAGCAGTTCTTC. Variable domain in full (rest from reference TRBV7-8 and TRBJ2-1): GAGVSQSPRYKVAKRGQDVALRCDPISGHVSLFWYQQALGQGPEFLTYFQNEAQLDKSGLPSDRFFAERPEGSVSTLKIQRTQQEDSAVYLCASSFPKRAGVKNEQFFGPGTRLTVL.

The V and J genes are TRBV30 and TRBJ1-1; weak D call: TRBD1 (5 bases). Germline assignment: CDR1 GTSNPN and CDR2 SVGIG (reference sequence). Trimming took 1 base from V and 0 from J, leaving 9 bases between them. The CDR3 totals 14 residues. CDR3 amino acids: CAWSAGPMNTEAFF. CDR3 coding DNA: TGTGCCTGGAGTGCGGGACCTATGAACACTGAAGCTTTCTTT.

This chain uses TRBV4-2 with TRBJ2-7, with D unresolved. Looked up from germline, CDR1 is LGHNA and CDR2 is YNFKEQ. The CDR3 spans 14 residues. The V gene lost 4 bases and the J gene lost 2 bases, with 12 bases spanning the gap. DNA for the CDR3: TGTGCCAGCAGCCCTGCCTGGACGGCCTACGAGCAGTACTTC. The encoded protein is CASSPAWTAYEQYF.

This clonotype was counted many times. The rearrangement uses TRBV20-1 and TRBJ1-1; 8 nucleotides match TRBD1. Germline CDR1 DFQATT, CDR2 SNEGSKA (reference sequence). The CDR3 totals 12 residues. Unmatched junction bases numbered 0, after V lost 5 bases and J lost 1 base. In DNA, the CDR3 is TGCAGTGCTGGACAGGGGAACACTGAAGCTTTCTTT. It is translated as CSAGQGNTEAFF.

The CDR3 region has the DNA TGCGCCAGCAGCTTGGGAGGCCTATACAATGAGCAGTTCTTC. Translating gives CASSLGGLYNEQFF. The rearrangement links TRBV5-1 to TRBJ2-1, with D unclear. Germline-derived CDR1 and CDR2 are SGHRS and YFSETQ. Between the trimmed V and J ends, which lost 0 bases and 4 bases, there was a span of 8 bases. The CDR3 contains 14 residues.

The gene calls are TRBV7-2 and TRBJ1-5; tentative D call: TRBD1 (5 bases). Trimming took 5 bases from V and 2 from J, leaving 7 bases between them. The V gene's germline CDR1 is SGHTA and CDR2 FQGNSA. The CDR3 is 13 residues long. The CDR3 region is CASSGTGNQPQHF. For the CDR3, the DNA is TGTGCCAGCAGCGGGACGGGCAATCAGCCCCAGCATTTT. Looking up the rest from reference TRBV7-2 and TRBJ1-5 gives the full variable domain: GAGVSQSPSNKVTEKGKDVELRCDPISGHTALYWYRQSLGQGLEFLIYFQGNSAPDKSGLPSDRFSAERTGGSVSTLTIQRTQQEDSAVYLCASSGTGNQPQHFGDGTRLSIL.

This clonotype was picked up many times. The chain couples TRBV12-3 or TRBV12-4 to TRBJ1-2, with D maybe TRBD1 (5 bases). CDR3 length equals 13 residues. V shed 5 bases and J shed 8 bases, with 15 bases lying between them. CDR3 sequence: CASSPQSWGGYTF. In DNA form, the CDR3 reads TGTGCCAGCAGTCCACAGAGTTGGGGCGGCTACACCTTC.